The 22 T cell receptor beta chains below all came from one sample that was sequenced in a study of T cell responses to AZD1222 COVID-19 vaccine. TCRdb's copy holds only in-frame clones and misses some; the assay was immunoSEQ multiplex PCR. The data show about 90,000 clones, approximately 86% seen once. The material was peripheral blood, obtained on day 0 of AZD1222 vaccination. These receptor sequences come from an adult in good health.

The gene calls are TRBV6-5 and TRBJ1-3; weak D call: TRBD1 (5 bases). Trimming left V 5 bases short and J 4 bases short, with 9 bases between. The CDR3 runs 13 residues. Germline CDR1 and CDR2: MNHEY and SVGAGI. CDR3: CASSLRQGNTIYF. The CDR3 region has the DNA TGTGCCAGCAGTCTGCGACAGGGAAACACCATATATTTT.

This chain joins TRBV7-3 and TRBJ1-4; D is perhaps TRBD1 (6 bases). V lost 10 bases and J 7 bases, leaving 10 bases between the germline ends. The CDR3 spans 11 residues. Germline CDR1 SGHTA, CDR2 FQGTGA. The CDR3 reads CAIGGGEKLFF. The DNA of the CDR3 is TGTGCCATAGGGGGAGGTGAAAAACTGTTTTTT.

This rearrangement joins TRBV9 to TRBJ1-6, with no clear D. Deletions cut 1 base from V and 5 bases from J, with 7 bases between. The CDR3 is 14 residues long. Germline loops: CDR1 SGDLS, CDR2 YYNGEE. CDR3 bases: TGTGCCAGCAGCGTATCGCAGGATAATTCACCCCTCCACTTT. Translation gives CASSVSQDNSPLHF.

This chain joins TRBV12-3 or TRBV12-4 and TRBJ2-3; D may be TRBD2 (6 bases). The CDR3 consists of 12 residues. The V gene lost 5 bases and the J gene lost 10 bases, with 13 bases spanning the gap. The CDR3 is CASSLGTLAQYF. The CDR3 region has the DNA TGTGCCAGCAGTCTGGGGACTTTGGCGCAGTATTTT.

The chain uses TRBV11-3 and TRBJ2-7; 9 bases fit TRBD1. The CDR3 totals 15 residues. CDR1 is SGHNT, CDR2 YENEEA, per germline. V was pared by 5 bases and J by 4 bases, with 9 bases of the junction left unmatched. This CDR3 is CASSTIQGARYEQYF. CDR3 in DNA: TGTGCCAGCAGCACGATACAGGGGGCGAGATACGAGCAGTACTTC.

CDR3 coding DNA: TGCGCCAGCAGCCCCGGGAACGGTCCCTCCTACAATGAGCAGTTCTTC. Translating it yields CASSPGNGPSYNEQFF. The V and J genes are TRBV4-3 and TRBJ2-1; weak D call: TRBD2 (5 bases). The CDR3 sequence is 16 residues long. Germline V gene sequence: CDR1 LGHNA, CDR2 YSLEER. The V gene lost 4 bases and the J gene lost 0 bases, with 13 bases spanning the gap.

The V and J genes are TRBV6-5 and TRBJ2-7, with 10 bases aligning to TRBD1. CDR1 is MNHEY, CDR2 SVGAGI, per germline. The junction had 1 base not matched to a gene; V was cut back by 2 bases and J by 3 bases. This CDR3 spans 14 amino acids. The CDR3 region is CASSYGQGGYEQYF. CDR3 nucleotide sequence: TGTGCCAGCAGTTACGGACAGGGGGGCTACGAGCAGTACTTC.

The chain joins TRBV19 to TRBJ1-1, with D unclear. CDR3 length: 14 residues. V was pared by 3 bases and J by 1 base, with 9 bases between. Germline V gene lookup returns CDR1 LNHDA and CDR2 SQIVND (reference sequence). CDR3 amino acids: CASSIGGGNTEAFF. The CDR3 bases are TGTGCCAGTAGTATTGGTGGCGGGAACACTGAAGCTTTCTTT.

This chain joins TRBV5-5 and TRBJ1-6; no definite D call. The CDR3 extends over 15 amino acids. Germline V gives CDR1 SGHKS, CDR2 YYEKEE (reference sequence). Trimming removed 2 bases from V and 7 bases from J, with 13 bases in between. The CDR3 DNA reads TGTGCCAGCAGCTTCGTAGGAGATTGGAATTCACCCCTCCACTTT. It specifies CASSFVGDWNSPLHF.

The chain carries TRBV19 and TRBJ2-2, with TRBD2 matching 8 bases. With V trimmed by 5 bases and J by 2 bases, 10 bases remained unmatched. CDR1 and CDR2 from the germline V gene are LNHDA and SQIVND (reference sequence). The CDR3 has 17 amino acids. The CDR3 nucleotides are TGTGCCAGTAGTCCTCGAACTAGCGGAGCCAACACCGGGGAGCTGTTTTTT. It yields the protein CASSPRTSGANTGELFF.

The chain uses TRBV24-1 and TRBJ1-2; D might be TRBD1 (5 bases). CDR1 is KGHDR, CDR2 SFDVKD, per germline. The germline V and J ends were trimmed by 5 bases and 4 bases, with 7 bases remaining between them. The CDR3 contains 12 residues. The CDR3 nucleotides read TGTGCCACCAGTGGGGGCCCCTATGGCTACACCTTC. This sequence encodes CATSGGPYGYTF.

In this sample, this clone turned up once. The chain combines TRBV19 with TRBJ2-2; 7 nucleotides match TRBD1. V lost 5 bases, J lost 3 bases, and 12 bases stayed unmatched. Germline V lookup: CDR1 LNHDA, CDR2 SQIVND (reference sequence). The CDR3 is 17 amino acids. The CDR3 sequence is CASSSWTGTLYTGELFF. Written as DNA, the CDR3 is TGTGCCAGTAGTTCTTGGACAGGCACGCTCTACACCGGGGAGCTGTTTTTT.

The rearrangement uses TRBV6-2 or TRBV6-3 and TRBJ1-5; D gene ambiguous. The CDR3 has 15 amino acids. Germline V gene sequence: CDR1 MNHEY, CDR2 SVGEGT. V gave up 3 bases and J gave up 0 bases, with 9 bases separating them. In DNA, the CDR3 is TGTGCCAGCAGTTATCTTGGTTATAGCAATCAGCCCCAGCATTTT. This encodes CASSYLGYSNQPQHF.

The V and J genes are TRBV5-1 and TRBJ2-5, with TRBD2 as a possible D gene (6 bases). This CDR3 is built from 14 residues. In germline, CDR1 is SGHRS, CDR2 YFSETQ. V lost 1 base, J lost 5 bases, and 12 bases lay in between. The CDR3 here is CASSLTSPTETQYF. CDR3 bases: TGCGCCAGCAGCTTGACTAGCCCAACCGAGACCCAGTACTTC.

This sequence joins TRBV3-1 (or the pseudogene TRBV3-2) and TRBJ1-1, with a possible D match to TRBD1 (5 bases). V was cut by 4 bases and J by 3 bases, with 12 bases left in between. Germline CDR1 is LGHDT and CDR2 is YNNKEL (reference sequence). The CDR3 consists of 14 residues. The CDR3 DNA is TGTGCCAGCAGCCCTCGGGACGGCTACACTGAAGCTTTCTTT. Its protein product is CASSPRDGYTEAFF.

The chain combines TRBV11-3 with TRBJ2-1; weak D call: TRBD1 (6 bases). Trimming cost V 4 bases and J 0 bases, with 13 bases left between them. Germline V CDR1 and CDR2: SGHNT, YENEEA. The length of the CDR3 is 16 residues. The CDR3, as DNA: TGTGCCAGCAGCTCTTACAGGACAGCCTCCTACAATGAGCAGTTCTTC. This translates into CASSSYRTASYNEQFF.

This clone was counted only a few times. The V gene is TRBV7-3, the J gene TRBJ1-3; the D gene is possibly TRBD1 (5 bases). The germline V gene encodes CDR1 SGHTA and CDR2 FQGTGA. Trimming removed 5 bases at V and 6 bases at J, with 17 bases between. CDR3 length: 15 residues. This CDR3 is CASSPLTEMENTIYF. The CDR3 nucleotides read TGTGCCAGCAGCCCGCTGACAGAAATGGAAAACACCATATATTTT.

The chain combines TRBV28 with TRBJ1-6; unclear D gene. CDR1 MDHEN and CDR2 SYDVKM come from the germline V gene. The CDR3 length is 12 residues. Trimming stripped 4 bases from V and 9 bases from J, with 7 bases between. CDR3 protein: CASSSGSSPLHF. For the CDR3, the DNA is TGTGCCAGCAGTTCCGGATCTTCACCCCTCCACTTT.

The chain recombines TRBV21-1 with TRBJ2-1; the DNA was not used to check the table's D call, TRBD2. TRBV21-1 is a documented pseudogene. This CDR3 region has 16 residues. CDR3 bases: TGTGCCAGCAGCAAAGGACCGGGAGGCTTCTACAATGAGCAGTTCTTC. Translation: CASSKGPGGFYNEQFF.

This clone came up once. Different DNA sequences within this sample yield the same CDR3. Here the CDR3 reads CASSGQGVGYEQYF. In DNA form, the CDR3 reads TGTGCCAGCAGCGGACAGGGAGTGGGTTACGAGCAGTACTTC. This chain connects TRBV9 to TRBJ2-7, with TRBD1 matching over 7 bases. CDR3 length: 14 residues. Germline V lookup: CDR1 SGDLS, CDR2 YYNGEE. Losses at the gene ends were 3 bases for V and 4 bases for J; bases not matched to a gene: 7. The full variable domain, rest sourced from reference TRBV9 and TRBJ2-7, is DSGVTQTPKHLITATGQRVTLRCSPRSGDLSVYWYQQSLDQGLQFLIQYYNGEERAKGNILERFSAQQFPDLHSELNLSSLELGDSALYFCASSGQGVGYEQYFGPGTRLTVT.

The chain carries TRBV6-4 and TRBJ1-5; 9 bases map to TRBD1. The CDR3 spans 17 residues. J lost 2 bases, V lost 6 bases, and 11 bases had no gene match. CDR1 is MRHNA, CDR2 SNTAGT, per germline. The CDR3 loop is CASRSGTGPLGNQPQHF. The CDR3 DNA reads as TGTGCCAGCAGGTCAGGGACAGGGCCTCTGGGCAATCAGCCCCAGCATTTT.

V usage is TRBV19 and J usage is TRBJ1-2; no clear D. V was trimmed by 0 bases and J by 8 bases, leaving 10 bases between them. This CDR3 comprises 13 residues. The germline CDR1 and CDR2 sequences are LNHDA and SQIVND (reference sequence). The CDR3 sequence: CASSIDHGAGYTF. CDR3 in DNA: TGTGCCAGTAGTATAGACCATGGAGCGGGCTACACCTTC.